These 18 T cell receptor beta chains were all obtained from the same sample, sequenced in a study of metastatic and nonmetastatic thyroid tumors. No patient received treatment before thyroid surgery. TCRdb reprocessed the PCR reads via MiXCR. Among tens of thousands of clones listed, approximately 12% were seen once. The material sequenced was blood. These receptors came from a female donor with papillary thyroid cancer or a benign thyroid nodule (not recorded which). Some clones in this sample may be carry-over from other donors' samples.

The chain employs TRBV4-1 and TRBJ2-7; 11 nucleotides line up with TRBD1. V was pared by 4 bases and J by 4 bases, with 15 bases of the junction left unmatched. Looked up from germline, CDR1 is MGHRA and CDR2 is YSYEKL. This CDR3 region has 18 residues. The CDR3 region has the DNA TGCGCCAGCAGCCGCGCCTCCGGGGACAGGGGGGGAAAATACGAGCAGTACTTC. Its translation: CASSRASGDRGGKYEQYF.

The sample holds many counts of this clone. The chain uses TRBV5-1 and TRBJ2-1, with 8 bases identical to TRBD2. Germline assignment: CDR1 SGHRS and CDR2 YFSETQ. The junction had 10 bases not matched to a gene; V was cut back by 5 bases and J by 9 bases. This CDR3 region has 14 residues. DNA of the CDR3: TGCGCCAGCAGTTCCGGGACTAGAGGGGGTGAGCAGTTCTTC. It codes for CASSSGTRGGEQFF.

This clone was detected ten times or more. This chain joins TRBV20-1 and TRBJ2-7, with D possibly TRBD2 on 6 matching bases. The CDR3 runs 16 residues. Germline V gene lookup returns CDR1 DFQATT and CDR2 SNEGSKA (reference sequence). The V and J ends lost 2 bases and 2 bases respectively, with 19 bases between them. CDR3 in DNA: TGCAGTGCTAGACAACAAATCGGGACTTCTACCTACGAGCAGTACTTC. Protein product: CSARQQIGTSTYEQYF.

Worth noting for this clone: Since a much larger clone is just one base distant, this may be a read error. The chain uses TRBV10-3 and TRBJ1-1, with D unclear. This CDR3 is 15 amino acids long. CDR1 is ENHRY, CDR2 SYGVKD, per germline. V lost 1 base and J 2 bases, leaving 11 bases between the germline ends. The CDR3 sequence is CAISEYSGYNTEAFF. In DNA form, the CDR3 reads TGTGCCATCAGTGAGTATTCTGGGTATAACACTGAAGCTTTCTTT.

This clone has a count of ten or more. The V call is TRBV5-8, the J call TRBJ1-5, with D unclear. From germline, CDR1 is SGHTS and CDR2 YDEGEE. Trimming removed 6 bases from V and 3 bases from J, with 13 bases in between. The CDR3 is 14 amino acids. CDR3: CASTVGFANQPQHF. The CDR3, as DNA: TGTGCCAGCACGGTGGGGTTTGCCAATCAGCCCCAGCATTTT.

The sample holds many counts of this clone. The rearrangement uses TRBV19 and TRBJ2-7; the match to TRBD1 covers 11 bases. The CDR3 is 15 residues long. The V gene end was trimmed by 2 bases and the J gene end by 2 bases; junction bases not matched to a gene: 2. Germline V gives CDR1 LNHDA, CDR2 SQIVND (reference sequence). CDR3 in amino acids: CASSITGQGAYEQYF. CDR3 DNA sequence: TGTGCCAGTAGTATAACGGGACAGGGGGCCTACGAGCAGTACTTC.

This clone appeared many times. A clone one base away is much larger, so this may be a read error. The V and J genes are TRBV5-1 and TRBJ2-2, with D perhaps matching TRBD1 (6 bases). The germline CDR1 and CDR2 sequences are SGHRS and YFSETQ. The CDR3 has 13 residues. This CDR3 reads CASSWTVTGELSF. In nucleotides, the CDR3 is TGCGCCAGCAGCTGGACAGTCACCGGGGAGCTGTCTTTT.

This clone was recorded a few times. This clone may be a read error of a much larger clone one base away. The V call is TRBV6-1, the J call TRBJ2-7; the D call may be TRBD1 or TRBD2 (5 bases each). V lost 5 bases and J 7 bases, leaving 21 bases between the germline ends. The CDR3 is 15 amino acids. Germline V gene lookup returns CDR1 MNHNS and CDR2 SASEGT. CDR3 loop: CASSNDSLASGEQYF. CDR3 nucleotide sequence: TGTGCCAGCAGTAATGACAGTTTAGCGTCGGGTGAGCAGTACTTC.

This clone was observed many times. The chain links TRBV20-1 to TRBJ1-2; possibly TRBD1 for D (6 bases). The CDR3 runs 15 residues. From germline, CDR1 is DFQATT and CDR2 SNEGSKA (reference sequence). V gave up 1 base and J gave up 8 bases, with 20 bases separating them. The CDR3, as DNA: TGCAGTGCTAGAGTGGGGTACAGGGAAGTTTTGGGCTACACCTTC. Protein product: CSARVGYREVLGYTF.

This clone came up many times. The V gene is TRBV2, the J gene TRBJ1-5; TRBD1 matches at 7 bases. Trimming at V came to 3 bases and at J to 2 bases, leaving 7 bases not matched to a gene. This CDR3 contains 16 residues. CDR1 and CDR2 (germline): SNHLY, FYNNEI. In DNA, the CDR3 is TGTGCCAGCAGTGACGAGACAGGGATCCGCAATCAGCCCCAGCATTTT. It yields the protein CASSDETGIRNQPQHF.

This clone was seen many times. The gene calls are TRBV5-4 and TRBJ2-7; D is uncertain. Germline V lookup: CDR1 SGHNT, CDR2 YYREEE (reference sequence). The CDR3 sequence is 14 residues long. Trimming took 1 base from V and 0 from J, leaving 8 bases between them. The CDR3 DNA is TGTGCCAGCAGCTTGCAAGGGAACTCCTACGAGCAGTACTTC. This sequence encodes CASSLQGNSYEQYF.

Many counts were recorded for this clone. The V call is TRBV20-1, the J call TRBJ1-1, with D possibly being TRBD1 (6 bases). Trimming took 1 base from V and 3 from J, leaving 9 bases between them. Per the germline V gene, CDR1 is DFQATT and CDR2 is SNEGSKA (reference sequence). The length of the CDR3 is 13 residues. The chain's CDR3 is CSARVYRDTEAFF. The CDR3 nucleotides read TGCAGTGCTAGAGTTTACAGGGACACTGAAGCTTTCTTT.

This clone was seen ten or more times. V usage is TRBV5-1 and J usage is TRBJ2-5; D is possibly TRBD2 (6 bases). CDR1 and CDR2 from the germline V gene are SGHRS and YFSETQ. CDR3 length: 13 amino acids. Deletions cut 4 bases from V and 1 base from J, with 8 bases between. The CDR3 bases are TGCGCCAGCAGCCCGGGGGTCCAAGAGACCCAGTACTTC. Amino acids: CASSPGVQETQYF. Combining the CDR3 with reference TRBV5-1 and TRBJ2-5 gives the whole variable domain KAGVTQTPRYLIKTRGQQVTLSCSPISGHRSVSWYQQTPGQGLQFLFEYFSETQRNKGNFPGRFSGRQFSNSRSEMNVSTLELGDSALYLCASSPGVQETQYFGPGTRLLVL.

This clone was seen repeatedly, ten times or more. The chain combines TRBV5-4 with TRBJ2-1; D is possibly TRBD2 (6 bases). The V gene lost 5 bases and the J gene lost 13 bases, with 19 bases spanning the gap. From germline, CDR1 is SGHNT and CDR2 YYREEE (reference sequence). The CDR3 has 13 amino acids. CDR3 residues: CASRFRSSDTQFF. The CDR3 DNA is TGTGCCAGCAGGTTCCGGTCTAGCGATACACAGTTCTTC. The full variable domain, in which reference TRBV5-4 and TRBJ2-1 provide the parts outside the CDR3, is ETGVTQSPTHLIKTRGQQVTLRCSSQSGHNTVSWYQQALGQGPQFIFQYYREEENGRGNFPPRFSGLQFPNYSSELNVNALELDDSALYLCASRFRSSDTQFFGPGTRLTVL.

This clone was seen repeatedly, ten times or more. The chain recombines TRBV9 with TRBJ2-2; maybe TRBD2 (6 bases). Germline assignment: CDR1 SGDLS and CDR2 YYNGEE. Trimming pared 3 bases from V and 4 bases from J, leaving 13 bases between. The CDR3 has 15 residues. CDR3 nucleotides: TGTGCCAGCAGCGGATCCGGGAGTTTCACCGGGGAGCTGTTTTTT. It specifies CASSGSGSFTGELFF.

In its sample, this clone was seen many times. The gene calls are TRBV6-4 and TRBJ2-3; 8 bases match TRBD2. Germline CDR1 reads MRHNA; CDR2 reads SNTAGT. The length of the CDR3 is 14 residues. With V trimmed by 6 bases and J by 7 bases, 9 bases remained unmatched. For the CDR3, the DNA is TGTGCCAGCAGCCCGGGGGGGGGCGCCTATACGCAGTATTTT. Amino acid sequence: CASSPGGGAYTQYF.

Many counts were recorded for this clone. The CDR3 region is CASSYQGNYGYTF. CDR3 DNA sequence: TGTGCCAGCAGTTACCAGGGGAACTATGGCTACACCTTC. This chain joins TRBV27 and TRBJ1-2, with a weak D call TRBD1 (6 bases). CDR3 length: 13 amino acids. Trimming took off 4 bases at V and 2 bases at J, with 8 bases between the two ends. Germline-derived CDR1 and CDR2 are MNHEY and SMNVEV (reference sequence).

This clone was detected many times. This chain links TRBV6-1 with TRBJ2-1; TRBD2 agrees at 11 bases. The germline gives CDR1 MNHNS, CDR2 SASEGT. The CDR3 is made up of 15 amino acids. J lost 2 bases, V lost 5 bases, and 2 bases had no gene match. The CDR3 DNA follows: TGTGCCAGCAGTAATAGCGGGAGGGCCTACAATGAGCAGTTCTTC. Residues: CASSNSGRAYNEQFF.